Sequencing of this T cell receptor (beta chain) was carried out in a study of blood T cells in healthy people across ages. For this clonotype: What it binds is not known.

A second PCR, run for about 7 to 11 cycles, used a sample-barcoded 5' primer plus a J-beta primer mix. Each CDR3 protein gets one entry after TCRdb re-called the 5' RACE reads with MiXCR. The sample carries around 600,000 distinct CDR3 sequences, roughly 43% recorded once. Broader study findings: Per million T cells, TCR beta diversity dropped roughly linearly as age increased.

Investigators took about 9.1 milliliters of peripheral blood from every donor. At least 7 million PBMCs were isolated per sample. Source material: blood. The clonotype comes from a man older than 75 in good health.

The CDR3 sequence is CATSRSPTSEETQYF. CDR3 nucleotides: TGTGCCACCAGCAGAAGCCCCACTAGCGAAGAGACCCAGTACTTC. The chain carries TRBV15 and TRBJ2-5; TRBD2 matches 7 bases. The CDR3 is 15 amino acids. The trim removed 2 bases at V and 3 bases at J, leaving 6 bases unmatched. Germline V gives CDR1 LNHNV, CDR2 YYDKDF (reference sequence).